This T cell receptor (beta chain) was retrieved from a study of blood T cell repertoires in COVID-19 (dated by TCRdb to the early 2020s). At the level of the whole study: Samples covering the acute and convalescent phases of COVID-19 were provided by collaborators in the United States, Italy and Spain. The prospective study material was composed of cDNA or gDNA derived from T cells, B-cell-depleted T cells, or PBMCs. The dataset comprised deeply sampled blood TCRbeta repertoires from subjects exposed to, actively infected with, or recovered from COVID-19. The repertoires were made available in a free public database intended to serve as a resource for research on the immune response to SARS-CoV-2. The samples were drawn from two sources: the first 160 participants of the ongoing ImmuneRACE study, and 1,000 to 1,500 subjects contributed by 6 global collaborators. Sample metadata almost always included a de-identified subject ID, COVID-19 status, age in years and sex. HLA class I and class II types, where available, came from metadata supplied by the sample provider rather than from assay-based typing.

Each collaborating institution followed its own protocols to collect whole blood in K2EDTA tubes. Collaborator samples were shipped for TCRbeta analysis as frozen whole blood, isolated PBMCs, or DNA extracted from either sample type. About this clone itself: Its specific antigen is unknown. The input lacks base qualities; no much larger clone sits a single base away.

The immunoSEQ Assay, a bias-controlled multiplex PCR, was used to amplify TCRbeta CDR3 regions from genomic DNA. Per the original workflow: Within the assay, amplification of reference gene primers was used to estimate how many nucleated cells each sample contained. To quantify the absolute abundance of each unique TCRbeta CDR3 rearrangement, sequence reads were collapsed and filtered. For each sample, productive Simpson clonality was calculated as the square root of Simpson's diversity index over productive rearrangements. TCRdb stores this immuneACCESS table with in-frame sequences only. Part of the clones is absent; in the studies checked, under half of the shortfall reflects unresolved V genes, and no reason is known for the rest. V and J calls and clone size are as listed in that table; D and trimming were resolved from the DNA. The sample profile shows 200,000 to 250,000 clones; 84% of them were found once. The ten largest clones add up to around a sixth of the sample.

What the study reported, not specific to this receptor: Clinical and demographic metadata were provided uncurated, with the amount varying by source and participant.

Sequences SGHRS (CDR1) and YFSETQ (CDR2) are obtained from the germline V gene. CDR3 length: 16 amino acids, cysteine to phenylalanine. The CDR3 DNA has 48 bases and is translated from base 1. Compared with germline, V lacks 3 bases and J lacks 2 bases; bases without a gene match: 4. The material sequenced was peripheral blood. This receptor was identified in a woman aged 80 or over with active or convalescent COVID-19. This chain joins TRBV5-1 to TRBJ2-3; 12 central nucleotides agree with TRBD2. CDR3 sequence: CASSSGLAGNTDTQYF. The nucleotide sequence is given as TGCGCCAGCAGCTCCGGACTAGCGGGGAACACAGATACGCAGTATTTT.